What follows is one TCR beta chain and its context. This clone has just one count. Its antigen remains undetermined. No much larger clonotype is one base removed from it; base qualities were not supplied. This sample was taken from a study of cytomegalovirus exposure and HLA in healthy donors (dated by TCRdb to about 2017). Describing the broader study: A later analysis indicated that the 95 to 150 validation repertoires were generated on the platform also employed for the approximately 670 repertoires of the first cohort. The aim of the study was to test whether cataloging public T cell receptors could identify signatures of past pathogen exposure. A separate validation cohort of approximately 130 different subjects was used in addition to the 666-subject first cohort. To predict cytomegalovirus infection status, the study combined high-throughput TCR immunosequencing, statistical association of individual TCRs with disease status, and machine learning. General conclusions and limits of the study: In vitro tests confirmed that a few of the cytomegalovirus-associated TCR beta chains recognize cytomegalovirus antigens. Across donors, most TCR sequences were observed very rarely, whereas some public TCRs were present in many individuals. In both the original and validation cohorts, the classifier was reported to diagnose cytomegalovirus status with high specificity and sensitivity. A later analysis lacked HLA typing for the validation cohort, so it scored co-occurrence in that cohort across all 110 or so repertoires. In a later analysis, TCRs clustered in the first cohort were found to also tend to co-occur in the roughly 120 validation repertoires, with 85% to 95% of cluster scores above 0. It was suggested by the authors that the approach could potentially be generalized to other disease states and immunological phenotypes. The study listed approximately 150 TCR beta chains as associated with cytomegalovirus.

Donors formed part of the validation cohort, which comprised over a hundred subjects and was distinct from the first cohort of 550 to 850 subjects. The library was produced with the immunoSEQ multiplex PCR assay. The published analysis was carried out like this. A statistical classification framework was built to diagnose cytomegalovirus status from the catalog of TCR beta chain sequences. TCRdb stores this immuneACCESS table with in-frame sequences only. Part of the clones is absent; in the studies checked, under half of the shortfall reflects unresolved V genes, and no reason is known for the rest. V and J calls and clone size are as listed in that table; D and trimming were resolved from the DNA. In all, the sample holds about 160,000 clones, and more than 80% of those were seen once. More than 2.5% of the sample belongs to the ten largest clones. The sequencing input was PBMCs. The TCR was taken from a young woman in good health and CMV-seropositive.

The CDR3 in this case is CASMGGYEQYF. The DNA sequence is TGCGCCAGCATGGGAGGATACGAGCAGTACTTC. This receptor chain uses TRBV10-2 and TRBJ2-7; 6 matching bases give a weak D call of TRBD2. Trimming takes 7 bases from V and 4 bases from J, and the germline ends sit 8 bases apart. The germline V gene encodes CDR1 WSHSY and CDR2 SAAADI. The CDR3 covers 11 residues, taking in both the cysteine and the phenylalanine. Only CDR3 DNA is held: 33 bases, read in frame from base 1.